These 30 T cell receptor beta chains were sequenced from one sample in a study of stem cell transplantation in POMP-related autoinflammatory disease. The table came from immunoSEQ multiplex PCR; TCRdb's copy has only in-frame clones and leaves some out. In the table there are roughly 70,000 clones, roughly 93% of which are singletons. The material sequenced was CD4+ T cells from PBMCs, taken after stem cell transplantation. These receptors were taken from a human patient with POMP-related autoinflammation and immune dysregulation (PRAID). The graft donor may account for some of the T cells.

V gene TRBV5-1 combines with J gene TRBJ2-3; 11 bases align to TRBD2. CDR1 and CDR2 (germline): SGHRS, YFSETQ. This CDR3 is built from 17 residues. The J segment lost 4 bases and the V segment lost 4 bases, leaving 11 bases of the junction unmatched. The CDR3, as DNA: TGCGCCAGCAGCATAGCTTTAGCGGGAGGGCCAGCAGATACGCAGTATTTT. Translated: CASSIALAGGPADTQYF.

This clone showed up just a few times. V is TRBV19 and J is TRBJ2-5; 9 positions agree with TRBD2. This CDR3 contains 15 residues. With V trimmed by 10 bases and J by 5 bases, 14 bases remained unmatched. Looked up from germline, CDR1 is LNHDA and CDR2 is SQIVND (reference sequence). CDR3 protein: CATRASAGGEETQYF. CDR3 sequence (DNA): TGTGCCACTAGGGCATCAGCGGGAGGAGAGGAGACCCAGTACTTC.

This clone was detected only a few times. The chain links TRBV19 to TRBJ1-5; 9 bases map to TRBD1. CDR1 is LNHDA and CDR2 is SQIVND in the germline V gene (reference sequence). The CDR3 consists of 13 residues. The ends lost 7 bases at V and 7 bases at J; junction bases unmatched: 5. CDR3 sequence: CASTTTGGQPQHF. In DNA form, the CDR3 reads TGTGCCAGTACCACGACAGGGGGACAGCCCCAGCATTTT.

This chain connects TRBV3-1 (or the pseudogene TRBV3-2) to TRBJ2-3; 11 bases match TRBD2. Per the germline V gene, CDR1 is LGHDT and CDR2 is YNNKEL (reference sequence). The J segment lost 3 bases and the V segment lost 0 bases, leaving 11 bases of the junction unmatched. The CDR3 is made up of 19 amino acids. The CDR3 is CASSQDLGSSGGSTDTQYF. In DNA form, the CDR3 reads TGTGCCAGCAGCCAAGATCTTGGGTCTAGCGGGGGGTCTACAGATACGCAGTATTTT.

The V and J genes are TRBV10-3 and TRBJ2-5; perhaps TRBD1 as D (6 bases). Looked up from germline, CDR1 is ENHRY and CDR2 is SYGVKD. CDR3 length: 15 amino acids. Trimming took 3 bases from V and 0 from J, leaving 11 bases between them. The CDR3 sequence is CAISDTGHHQETQYF. The CDR3 DNA follows: TGTGCCATCAGTGACACGGGACATCACCAAGAGACCCAGTACTTC.

V usage is TRBV19 and J usage is TRBJ2-2; no reliable D call. The CDR3 totals 14 residues. Germline V gives CDR1 LNHDA, CDR2 SQIVND (reference sequence). V was clipped by 2 bases and J by 4 bases, with 8 bases between them. CDR3 coding DNA: TGTGCCAGTAGTATACGGGCCGGCACCGGGGAGCTGTTTTTT. Its protein product is CASSIRAGTGELFF.

V usage is TRBV5-1 and J usage is TRBJ2-2, with a weak D call TRBD1 (6 bases). The CDR3 consists of 16 residues. Trimming took 0 bases from V and 6 from J, leaving 15 bases between them. CDR1 SGHRS and CDR2 YFSETQ come from the germline V gene. CDR3 sequence reads: CASSLGMTGTAGELFF. The CDR3 nucleotides are TGCGCCAGCAGCTTGGGGATGACAGGAACCGCCGGGGAGCTGTTTTTT.

The rearrangement joins TRBV6-5 to TRBJ2-1; 8 nucleotides match TRBD1. The CDR3 runs to 12 residues. The V gene's germline CDR1 is MNHEY and CDR2 SVGAGI. Trimming cost V 6 bases and J 7 bases; bases outside gene matches: 2. Here the CDR3 DNA reads TGTGCCAGCAGCACAGGGGGTAATGAGCAGTTCTTC. This sequence encodes CASSTGGNEQFF.

CDR3 region: CASSSTVNTEAFF. In DNA form, the CDR3 reads TGTGCCAGCAGCTCGACAGTGAACACTGAAGCTTTCTTT. V usage is TRBV7-9 and J usage is TRBJ1-1; D possibly corresponds to TRBD1 (5 bases). In germline, CDR1 is SEHNR, CDR2 FQNEAQ (reference sequence). The CDR3 spans 13 residues. V lost 4 bases, J lost 0 bases, and 6 bases lay in between. Full variable domain (rest looked up from reference TRBV7-9 and TRBJ1-1): DTGVSQNPRHKITKRGQNVTFRCDPISEHNRLYWYRQTLGQGPEFLTYFQNEAQLEKSRLLSDRFSAERPKGSFSTLEIQRTEQGDSAMYLCASSSTVNTEAFFGQGTRLTVV.

The V call is TRBV6-5, the J call TRBJ1-1; the match to TRBD1 covers 9 bases. V lost 6 bases and J lost 2; bases outside the gene matches: 7. Germline-derived CDR1 and CDR2 are MNHEY and SVGAGI. The CDR3 totals 15 residues. This CDR3 is CASRWNRGQNTEAFF. The CDR3 DNA sequence: TGTGCCAGCAGGTGGAACAGGGGGCAAAACACTGAAGCTTTCTTT.

The chain combines TRBV19 with TRBJ2-2, with 7 bases matching TRBD1. The CDR3 length is 15 residues. Per germline, CDR1 LNHDA and CDR2 SQIVND (reference sequence). J gave up 4 bases and V 10 bases, and 12 bases lay outside the gene matches. CDR3 sequence reads: CATAGTDPSTGELFF. The CDR3 DNA reads as TGTGCCACAGCTGGGACAGACCCCTCCACCGGGGAGCTGTTTTTT.

The chain has TRBV27 and TRBJ2-2; TRBD2 matches 14 bases. CDR1 and CDR2 (germline): MNHEY, SMNVEV (reference sequence). With V trimmed by 5 bases and J by 7 bases, 12 bases remained unmatched. CDR3 length: 18 residues. CDR3 protein: CASSKTGLAGAPGGELFF. The CDR3 coding sequence is TGTGCCAGCAGTAAAACGGGACTAGCGGGAGCCCCCGGCGGGGAGCTGTTTTTT.

The chain recombines TRBV15 with TRBJ1-4, with D tentatively TRBD1 (5 bases). With 7 bases removed from V and 3 bases from J, the gap between germline ends came to 18 bases. Germline CDR1 and CDR2: LNHNV and YYDKDF (reference sequence). The CDR3 has 16 amino acids. The CDR3 region is CATTPGLTASNEKLFF. The CDR3 coding sequence is TGTGCCACCACCCCCGGCCTGACAGCTTCTAATGAAAAACTGTTTTTT.

This chain joins TRBV5-1 and TRBJ1-2, with TRBD1 as a possible D gene (6 bases). From germline, CDR1 is SGHRS and CDR2 YFSETQ. Trimming pared 0 bases from V and 6 bases from J, leaving 15 bases between. The CDR3 contains 15 residues. Written as DNA, the CDR3 is TGCGCCAGCAGCTTGGACTCGACAGGCTGGAATGGCTACACCTTC. Its protein product is CASSLDSTGWNGYTF. Supplemented by reference TRBV5-1 and TRBJ1-2, the full variable domain reads KAGVTQTPRYLIKTRGQQVTLSCSPISGHRSVSWYQQTPGQGLQFLFEYFSETQRNKGNFPGRFSGRQFSNSRSEMNVSTLELGDSALYLCASSLDSTGWNGYTFGSGTRLTVV.

The V call is TRBV20-1, the J call TRBJ1-4, with a weak D call TRBD1 (5 bases). The V gene lost 6 bases and the J gene lost 8 bases, with 10 bases spanning the gap. Germline CDR1 is DFQATT and CDR2 is SNEGSKA (reference sequence). The CDR3 sequence is 11 residues long. As DNA, the CDR3 is TGCAGTGCGACAGCGTGGGAAAAACTGTTTTTT. As protein: CSATAWEKLFF.

The V gene is TRBV2, the J gene TRBJ2-2, with 7 bases that match TRBD1. Germline V gives CDR1 SNHLY, CDR2 FYNNEI. There are 15 residues in the CDR3. J was trimmed by 1 base and V by 1 base; bases with no gene match: 0. CDR3 sequence reads: CASSEDRGNTGELFF. In nucleotides, the CDR3 is TGTGCCAGCAGTGAAGACAGGGGGAACACCGGGGAGCTGTTTTTT. The full variable domain, rest sourced from reference TRBV2 and TRBJ2-2, is EPEVTQTPSHQVTQMGQEVILRCVPISNHLYFYWYRQILGQKVEFLVSFYNNEISEKSEIFDDQFSVERPDGSNFTLKIRSTKLEDSAMYFCASSEDRGNTGELFFGEGSRLTVL.

The V call is TRBV12-3 or TRBV12-4, the J call TRBJ2-7; D unresolved. V gave up 5 bases and J gave up 4 bases, with 9 bases separating them. This CDR3 spans 12 amino acids. Written as DNA, the CDR3 is TGTGCCAGCAGTATGACGAGGTACGAGCAGTACTTC. Protein: CASSMTRYEQYF.

J is TRBJ1-2 and V is TRBV15; D gene unclear. CDR3 length equals 15 residues. Germline V gene data show CDR1 as LNHNV and CDR2 as YYDKDF (reference sequence). Trimming left V 0 bases short and J 5 bases short, with 13 bases between. The CDR3: CATSRDLQQLYGYTF. CDR3 bases: TGTGCCACCAGCAGAGATTTACAGCAGCTTTATGGCTACACCTTC.

The rearrangement links TRBV6-6 to TRBJ1-1; D is undetermined. Germline CDR1 MNHNY, CDR2 SVGAGI (reference sequence). Trimming removed 4 bases from V and 11 bases from J, with 14 bases in between. The CDR3 covers 12 residues. The CDR3, as DNA: TGTGCCAGCAGTTGGCTCCAAGACATTGCTTTCTTT. It is translated as CASSWLQDIAFF.

This chain links TRBV5-4 with TRBJ2-5, with D perhaps TRBD1 or TRBD2 (5 bases each). The V gene's germline CDR1 is SGHNT and CDR2 YYREEE (reference sequence). V was clipped by 3 bases and J by 2 bases, with 23 bases between them. The CDR3 has 18 amino acids. The DNA of the CDR3 is TGTGCCAGCAGCTGGCCTAGTGTCGGGGCATCACCTCAAGAGACCCAGTACTTC. It yields the protein CASSWPSVGASPQETQYF.

This chain joins TRBV7-9 and TRBJ2-2; 12 bases map to TRBD2. Germline V gives CDR1 SEHNR, CDR2 FQNEAQ (reference sequence). There are 15 residues in the CDR3. Losses at the gene ends were 5 bases for V and 5 bases for J; bases not matched to a gene: 3. CDR3 in amino acids: CASSAGLAGTGELFF. CDR3 in DNA: TGTGCCAGCAGCGCTGGACTAGCGGGGACCGGGGAGCTGTTTTTT. Full variable domain (rest looked up from reference TRBV7-9 and TRBJ2-2): DTGVSQNPRHKITKRGQNVTFRCDPISEHNRLYWYRQTLGQGPEFLTYFQNEAQLEKSRLLSDRFSAERPKGSFSTLEIQRTEQGDSAMYLCASSAGLAGTGELFFGEGSRLTVL.

The chain has TRBV28 and TRBJ2-7, with 9 bases that match TRBD1. J gave up 3 bases and V 4 bases, and 10 bases lay outside the gene matches. This CDR3 contains 16 residues. Per the germline V gene, CDR1 is MDHEN and CDR2 is SYDVKM. The chain's CDR3 is CASSSLQGAFNYEQYV. The CDR3 DNA reads as TGTGCCAGCAGTTCCCTACAGGGGGCCTTCAACTACGAGCAGTACGTC.

The V call is TRBV4-2, the J call TRBJ2-2; D is ambiguous. The germline V gene has CDR1 LGHNA and CDR2 YNFKEQ. The CDR3 spans 13 residues. V lost 0 bases and J 7 bases, leaving 6 bases between the germline ends. This CDR3 reads CASSQEKGGELFF. The CDR3 DNA sequence: TGTGCCAGCAGCCAAGAAAAGGGCGGGGAGCTGTTTTTT.

J is TRBJ1-3 and V is TRBV20-1; the D is unclear. The V end lost 0 bases, the J end lost 14 bases, and 11 bases lay between the germline ends. This CDR3 contains 11 residues. Germline CDR1 reads DFQATT; CDR2 reads SNEGSKA (reference sequence). The CDR3 coding sequence is TGCAGTGCTAGAGACGCCGGCAGATTATATTTT. Encoded protein: CSARDAGRLYF.

The J gene is TRBJ2-1, the V gene TRBV6-5, with D uncertain. Deletions cut 6 bases from V and 3 bases from J, with 12 bases between. CDR1 and CDR2 from the germline V gene are MNHEY and SVGAGI. This CDR3 is built from 14 residues. The CDR3 is CASSVRRLYNEQFF. CDR3 nucleotide sequence: TGTGCCAGCAGCGTTAGGCGACTCTACAATGAGCAGTTCTTC.

This chain joins TRBV27 and TRBJ2-3, with D perhaps being TRBD1 or TRBD2 (5 bases each). This CDR3 has 13 residues. Germline V lookup: CDR1 MNHEY, CDR2 SMNVEV (reference sequence). Trimming stripped 5 bases from V and 4 bases from J, with 10 bases between. As DNA, the CDR3 is TGTGCCAGCAGTCCCACGGGGCCAGATACGCAGTATTTT. Its protein is CASSPTGPDTQYF.

The chain combines TRBV2 with TRBJ1-1; D gene uncertain. Germline loops: CDR1 SNHLY, CDR2 FYNNEI. V lost 8 bases to trimming and J lost 6 bases, with 13 bases between them. This CDR3 is 12 amino acids long. The CDR3 DNA follows: TGTGCCAGCTCCGGCCCCAAGGCTGAAGCTTTCTTT. Translated, it gives CASSGPKAEAFF.

The chain carries TRBV4-2 and TRBJ2-5; either TRBD1 or TRBD2 may supply D (6 bases each). Germline V CDR1 and CDR2: LGHNA, YNFKEQ. V was shortened by 2 bases and J by 5 bases, with 9 bases between the two germline ends. The CDR3 runs 13 residues. CDR3 bases: TGTGCCAGCAGCCAACTAGGGGGGGAGACCCAGTACTTC. Translation: CASSQLGGETQYF.

This rearrangement joins TRBV19 to TRBJ1-6, with 8 positions matching TRBD1. The CDR3 length is 15 residues. With 3 bases clipped from V and 8 bases from J, the junction kept 6 bases outside the gene matches. The V gene's germline CDR1 is LNHDA and CDR2 SQIVND (reference sequence). CDR3 region: CASSIRTGTHSPLHF. The CDR3 DNA sequence: TGTGCCAGTAGTATCCGGACAGGGACGCATTCACCCCTCCACTTT.

The chain combines TRBV19 with TRBJ1-5; D not certain. The CDR3 consists of 14 residues. Trimming pared 2 bases from V and 1 base from J, leaving 6 bases between. Germline lookup yields CDR1 LNHDA and CDR2 SQIVND (reference sequence). CDR3 in DNA: TGTGCCAGTAGTATAAGGGAAAGCAATCAGCCCCAGCATTTT. This encodes CASSIRESNQPQHF.